Below, one T cell receptor beta chain is given with its context. The sample originates from a study of blood T cell repertoires in COVID-19. At the level of the study: Italy, Spain and the United States were the sources of the convalescent and acute COVID-19 samples.

Recovery among Cohort 3 donors was established by two negative PCRs, clearance, or symptom resolution. Trimming stripped 2 bases from V and 8 bases from J, with 6 bases between. CDR3 size: 12 residues. Germline CDR1 and CDR2: SGHVS and FNYEAQ. How the authors handled the data: Amplification with reference gene primers provided the estimates of nucleated cell counts. Assay used: immunoSEQ multiplex PCR; TCRdb lists only in-frame clones, some missing. V, J and clone size derive from that table, while D and trimming were established from the DNA sequence. The data contain 150,000 to 200,000 clones, more than 80% of them seen just once; the ten biggest clones take up approximately 6.2%.

The TCR sequence derives from a man aged 35 to 55 who had recovered from COVID-19. This chain uses TRBV7-6 with TRBJ1-4; the D gene is possibly TRBD1 (5 bases). The sample taken for sequencing was PBMCs or T cells enriched from blood (not recorded which). CDR3 region: CASSLPGEKLFF. The DNA of the CDR3 is TGTGCCAGCAGCTTACCAGGGGAAAAACTGTTTTTT.